This is a list of T cell receptor beta chains from one sample in a study of blood T cells in healthy people across ages. One entry per CDR3 protein, called by TCRdb with MiXCR from the 5' RACE reads. The sample lists about 630,000 distinct CDR3 sequences, around a fifth occurring once. The sequencing input was blood. These receptors all come from a man in his 70s in good health. Both conserved end residues are trimmed from each CDR3. The D gene is left open where the match is weak.

TRBD2	TRBV25-1	TRBJ2-1	ASSEALAGDYNEQF
TRBD2	TRBV6-2/TRBV6-3	TRBJ2-1	ASSPSGKSYNEQF
-	TRBV19	TRBJ1-3	ASSTGSSGNTIY
TRBD1	TRBV20-1	TRBJ1-5	SAPPGQTNSNQPQH
-	TRBV28	TRBJ1-6	ASTSNNSPLH
-	TRBV3-1	TRBJ2-3	ASSQFAADTQY
TRBD2	TRBV3-1	TRBJ2-1	ASSQRTSSYNEQF
-	TRBV12-3/TRBV12-4	TRBJ2-3	ASSLATGSADMQY
-	TRBV14	TRBJ1-1	ASSQGGHQNTEAF
-	TRBV29-1	TRBJ1-5	SVGGGDQPQH
TRBD2	TRBV12-3/TRBV12-4	TRBJ2-7	ASSPWTSGDLTYEQY
TRBD2	TRBV7-7	TRBJ2-1	ASSLGGAGGYNEQF
TRBD2	TRBV6-1	TRBJ2-7	ASRTSLAGGYEQY
TRBD2	TRBV3-1	TRBJ2-5	ASSPGTSGSSETQY
-	TRBV29-1	TRBJ2-7	SVRVRDSSYEQY
-	TRBV6-6	TRBJ1-5	ASSQTPGFSNQPQH
TRBD1	TRBV7-9	TRBJ2-7	ASSGTDRAYYEQY
-	TRBV15	TRBJ2-7	ATSRDPQGSTYEQY
-	TRBV5-6	TRBJ1-3	ASSFLGSGNTIY
-	TRBV25-1	TRBJ2-7	ASSRPSQVYEQY
-	TRBV6-6	TRBJ2-5	ASSYSNQYFQETQY
TRBD2	TRBV20-1	TRBJ2-1	SAPRTSGRVHNEQF
TRBD2	TRBV7-8	TRBJ2-3	ASSFVTSGRTDTQY
TRBD1	TRBV10-3	TRBJ2-3	AISYGTGTDTQY
TRBD1	TRBV20-1	TRBJ2-5	SARTGALETQY
-	TRBV3-1	TRBJ2-3	ASSPDHKSTDTQY
-	TRBV12-3/TRBV12-4	TRBJ2-3	ASREADTDTQY
TRBD1	TRBV12-5	TRBJ1-4	ASGLVGTGHEKLF
-	TRBV6-9	-	ASSYSPWYEQY
-	TRBV14	TRBJ2-1	ASSQAYGEDSLNEQF
TRBD2	TRBV3-1	TRBJ2-4	ASSPDRLGLAVAKNIQY
TRBD2	TRBV7-3	TRBJ2-3	ASSPPRLAGGPDTQY
-	TRBV15	TRBJ2-7	ATSSGDVPREQY
-	TRBV6-2/TRBV6-3	TRBJ1-2	ASSYDRSRYGYT
-	TRBV2	TRBJ2-2	ASSSVAGATGELF
-	TRBV20-1	TRBJ2-7	SARDRIGTLSEQY
TRBD1	TRBV5-1	TRBJ2-1	ASSLTGQGINEQF
TRBD2	TRBV7-9	TRBJ2-7	ASSPLTGTSSYEQY
TRBD1	TRBV20-1	TRBJ2-7	SASPGQGYEQY
-	TRBV25-1	TRBJ1-4	ASNGAPGDEKLF
TRBD2	TRBV6-2/TRBV6-3	TRBJ2-2	ASSYSMALAGERTGELF
-	TRBV21-1	TRBJ2-3	ASSPGQDSTDTQY
TRBD2	TRBV9	TRBJ2-7	ASSVRGGDSYEQY
TRBD2	TRBV11-1	-	ASSSGLAGAPRDEQF
TRBD1	TRBV20-1	TRBJ1-2	SAREQGDYGYT
TRBD2	TRBV7-8	TRBJ2-1	ASSLPASGTGEQF
TRBD2	TRBV6-5	TRBJ2-7	ASSWTRASREQY
-	TRBV7-2	TRBJ1-5	ASSLGRGFANQPQH
-	TRBV4-1	TRBJ2-4	ASSQEVNLEGRKNIQY
-	TRBV20-1	TRBJ2-4	SARGGSNIQY
TRBD1	TRBV14	TRBJ1-5	ASSQTGVNQPQH
TRBD1	TRBV19	TRBJ2-3	ASKPGTWGTGTQY